A selection of T cell receptor beta chains follows, all from one sample in a study of T cell responses to AZD1222 COVID-19 vaccine. TCRdb keeps only in-frame clones here, not all; method: immunoSEQ multiplex PCR. The sample records about 47,000 clones, around 85% being singletons. Sequenced material: peripheral blood, taken on day 0 of MenACWY control vaccination. The receptors stem from an adult in good health. CDR3s include the opening cysteine and the closing phenylalanine or tryptophan. Each record gives: D gene, clone size, J gene, V gene, CDR3 protein, CDR3 DNA. A D gene is named only where the DNA matches it firmly. The listing skips clone size in some rows; elsewhere it reads once, few, many or a size class.

TRBD2 | NA | TRBJ2-7 | TRBV5-6 | CASSRRTSAGLGEQYF | TGTGCCAGCAGCCGTCGGACTAGCGCGGGATTAGGCGAGCAGTACTTC
NA | NA | TRBJ1-2 | TRBV20-1 | CSASLGRAYGYTF | TGCAGTGCTAGTCTGGGCAGAGCCTATGGCTACACCTTC
NA | NA | TRBJ1-5 | TRBV2 | CASRGAEQPQHF | TGTGCCAGTCGGGGGGCAGAACAGCCCCAGCATTTT
TRBD1 | NA | TRBJ2-3 | TRBV19 | CASSIRSRTGLFGDTQYF | TGTGCCAGTAGTATAAGGAGTCGGACAGGCCTCTTTGGGGATACGCAGTATTTT
TRBD1 | NA | TRBJ1-2 | TRBV5-1 | CASSLDRGLDGYTF | TGCGCCAGCAGCCTGGACAGGGGGCTTGATGGCTACACCTTC
TRBD1 | NA | TRBJ2-5 | TRBV2 | CASRADAGQGTQYF | TGTGCCAGCAGGGCTGATGCGGGACAGGGGACCCAGTACTTC
NA | NA | TRBJ1-2 | TRBV2 | CASAGSRRDYGYTF | TGTGCCAGCGCCGGGAGCCGTCGGGACTATGGCTACACCTTC
TRBD1 | NA | TRBJ2-3 | TRBV6-1 | CASSETFRDRGGDTQYF | TGTGCCAGCAGTGAAACTTTCCGGGACAGGGGGGGAGATACGCAGTATTTT
NA | NA | TRBJ2-3 | TRBV5-6 | CASSSYPGAEDTQYF | TGTGCCAGCAGCTCCTACCCGGGAGCAGAGGATACGCAGTATTTT
NA | NA | TRBJ2-1 | TRBV7-9 | CASSHQWAQVYEQFF | TGTGCCAGCAGCCATCAGTGGGCCCAGGTATATGAGCAGTTCTTC
TRBD1 | NA | TRBJ1-4 | TRBV15 | CATSSDRDRGRGKKLFF | TGTGCCACCAGCAGTGACCGGGACAGGGGTAGAGGGAAAAAACTGTTTTTT
NA | NA | TRBJ2-1 | TRBV11-2 | CASSLQSGASNEQFF | TGTGCCAGCAGCTTACAGTCAGGGGCGAGTAATGAGCAGTTCTTC
NA | once | TRBJ1-6 | TRBV11-2 | CASRTQHSPNSPLHF | TGTGCCAGCAGAACCCAGCACAGCCCAAATTCACCCCTCCACTTT
NA | NA | TRBJ1-1 | TRBV29-1 | CSVEGDTEAFF | TGCAGCGTTGAGGGGGACACTGAAGCTTTCTTT
NA | NA | TRBJ2-2 | TRBV10-1 | CASSDQGSPGELFF | TGCGCCAGCAGTGACCAGGGTAGTCCCGGGGAGCTGTTTTTT
TRBD1 | NA | TRBJ1-2 | TRBV29-1 | CSVDGGQGGYTF | TGCAGCGTTGACGGGGGACAGGGTGGCTACACCTTC
NA | NA | TRBJ2-5 | TRBV18 | CASSPPYRGGETQYF | TGTGCCAGCTCACCACCGTACAGGGGGGGAGAGACCCAGTACTTC
TRBD1 | NA | TRBJ1-2 | TRBV7-8 | CASSFTGQGDGYTF | TGTGCCAGCAGCTTCACCGGACAGGGAGATGGCTACACCTTC
NA | NA | TRBJ2-3 | TRBV3-1/TRBV3-2 | CASSLRTIGMDTQYF | TGTGCCAGCAGCCTTCGGACTATCGGGATGGATACGCAGTATTTT
NA | NA | TRBJ1-1 | TRBV4-1 | CASSHLNTEAFF | TGCGCCAGCAGCCATCTTAACACTGAAGCTTTCTTT
TRBD1 | NA | TRBJ1-2 | TRBV30 | CAWSVQPGGYGYTF | TGTGCCTGGAGTGTACAGCCAGGGGGCTATGGCTACACCTTC
NA | NA | TRBJ2-3 | TRBV7-9 | CASSPTGATDTQYF | TGTGCCAGCAGCCCCACCGGGGCCACAGATACGCAGTATTTT
TRBD1 | once | TRBJ2-1 | TRBV27 | CASSFPTGGGHIFSYNEQFF | TGTGCCAGCAGTTTTCCGACAGGGGGTGGTCACATTTTCTCCTACAATGAGCAGTTCTTC
TRBD2 | NA | TRBJ2-2 | TRBV3-1/TRBV3-2 | CASSDPGLAIGELFF | TGTGCCAGCAGTGATCCGGGACTAGCGATCGGGGAGCTGTTTTTT
NA | NA | TRBJ1-3 | TRBV7-8 | CASSLGGQKVNTIYF | TGTGCCAGCAGCTTAGGTGGGCAGAAGGTGAACACCATATATTTT
NA | NA | TRBJ1-1 | TRBV3-1/TRBV3-2 | CASSQGGAMNTEAFF | TGTGCCAGCAGCCAAGGAGGGGCGATGAACACTGAAGCTTTCTTT
NA | NA | TRBJ1-2 | TRBV14 | CASSLGESGYTF | TGTGCCAGCAGCCTCGGGGAGTCTGGCTACACCTTC
NA | NA | TRBJ1-1 | TRBV10-3 | CAISELGGPNTEAFF | TGTGCCATCAGTGAGCTTGGGGGGCCGAACACTGAAGCTTTCTTT
NA | NA | TRBJ1-1 | TRBV5-4 | CASSLFGQMNTEAFF | TGTGCCAGCAGCTTGTTCGGACAGATGAACACTGAAGCTTTCTTT
NA | NA | TRBJ2-7 | TRBV2 | CASSASREQYF | TGTGCCAGCAGTGCCTCCAGGGAGCAGTACTTC
TRBD1 | NA | TRBJ1-3 | TRBV5-5 | CASSSLTGTGNTIYF | TGTGCCAGCAGCTCCTTGACAGGGACTGGAAACACCATATATTTT
NA | NA | TRBJ1-1 | TRBV7-9 | CASSLAVGGREAFF | TGTGCCAGCAGCTTAGCGGTAGGGGGACGTGAAGCTTTCTTT
NA | NA | TRBJ2-5 | TRBV30 | CAWRLGETQYF | TGTGCCTGGAGGCTGGGTGAGACCCAGTACTTC
NA | once | TRBJ1-4 | TRBV3-1/TRBV3-2 | CASSQDSGEKLFF | TGTGCCAGCAGCCAAGACTCGGGGGAAAAACTGTTTTTT
NA | few | TRBJ2-3 | TRBV28 | CASSPQGRGLGTDTQYF | TGTGCCAGCAGCCCACAGGGTAGAGGCCTTGGCACAGATACGCAGTATTTT
NA | NA | TRBJ1-4 | TRBV7-9 | CASSDRTALNEKLFF | TGTGCCAGCAGCGACCGGACAGCCTTGAATGAAAAACTGTTTTTT
NA | NA | TRBJ1-2 | TRBV5-1 | CASSLEIQLGPYGYTF | TGCGCCAGCAGCTTGGAGATCCAGCTCGGGCCCTATGGCTACACCTTC
TRBD1 | once | TRBJ2-2 | TRBV5-1 | CASSQGQYTGELFF | TGCGCCAGCAGCCAGGGACAGTACACCGGGGAGCTGTTTTTT
NA | few | TRBJ1-2 | TRBV20-1 | CSASESYGYTF | TGCAGTGCTTCAGAATCCTATGGCTACACCTTC
TRBD2 | once | TRBJ2-7 | TRBV28 | CASSRTSGRSYEQYF | TGTGCCAGCAGCCGGACTAGCGGGAGGTCCTACGAGCAGTACTTC
TRBD1 | NA | TRBJ2-7 | TRBV5-1 | CASNPRGQGPYEQYF | TGCGCCAGCAACCCGCGAGGACAGGGGCCCTACGAGCAGTACTTC
TRBD1 | NA | TRBJ2-1 | TRBV6-6 | CASSYSKTGQGDEQFF | TGTGCCAGCAGTTACTCGAAAACGGGACAGGGAGATGAGCAGTTCTTC
NA | few | TRBJ1-2 | TRBV11-2 | CASSHTGLGYGYTF | TGTGCCAGCAGCCATACAGGGCTTGGCTATGGCTACACCTTC
NA | NA | TRBJ2-3 | TRBV6-5 | CASKVKGGADTQYF | TGTGCCAGCAAGGTTAAGGGTGGGGCAGATACGCAGTATTTT
NA | few | TRBJ1-6 | TRBV11-2 | CASSFWANSPLHF | TGTGCCAGCAGCTTTTGGGCAAATTCACCCCTCCACTTT
TRBD2 | NA | TRBJ2-7 | TRBV5-4 | CASSLQTSGAAYEQYF | TGTGCCAGCAGCCTTCAAACTAGCGGGGCGGCCTACGAGCAGTACTTC
TRBD2 | few | TRBJ2-5 | TRBV5-6 | CASSLFLAGKRETQYF | TGTGCCAGCAGCTTGTTCCTAGCGGGGAAACGAGAGACCCAGTACTTC
TRBD2 | NA | TRBJ2-3 | TRBV4-2 | CASSQDSGGITDTQYF | TGTGCCAGCAGCCAAGATAGCGGGGGGATTACAGATACGCAGTATTTT
TRBD2 | NA | TRBJ2-1 | TRBV11-3 | CASSQKSGGNEQFF | TGTGCCAGCAGCCAGAAAAGCGGGGGGAATGAGCAGTTCTTC
NA | once | TRBJ2-1 | TRBV10-3 | CAISDGTQGNEQFF | TGTGCCATCAGTGATGGGACCCAGGGCAATGAGCAGTTCTTC
NA | few | TRBJ1-3 | TRBV25-1 | CASSDHGGSGNTIYF | TGTGCCAGCAGTGATCATGGGGGCTCTGGAAACACCATATATTTT
TRBD1 | NA | TRBJ2-5 | TRBV25-1 | CASSDPVGGTGGETQYF | TGTGCCAGCAGTGATCCTGTAGGAGGGACAGGGGGTGAGACCCAGTACTTC
TRBD2 | NA | TRBJ2-3 | TRBV5-1 | CASSSPGLAGSTDTQYF | TGCGCCAGCAGCAGTCCGGGACTAGCGGGGAGCACAGATACGCAGTATTTT
NA | few | TRBJ1-2 | TRBV6-2/TRBV6-3 | CASSPTGPYGYTF | TGTGCCAGCAGCCCTACAGGGCCCTATGGCTACACCTTC